Listed below are T cell receptor beta chains from one sample, sequenced in a study of T cell repertoires in cytomegalovirus infection. These receptors have no known antigen. Each CDR3 protein gets one entry after TCRdb re-called the reads with MiXCR. The table lists about 110,000 distinct CDR3 sequences, about 30% of them singletons. Here the sequenced sample was CD8+ T cells from cultured PBMCs, taken from culture after CMV antigen stimulation. The origin of the receptors is a human donor in good health (CMV status not recorded). Some clones in this sample may be carry-over from other donors' samples. Both conserved end residues are part of each CDR3. Size tells how often a clone was seen (once, few, many) or the class of an expanded clone, and some rows leave it out.

V gene: TRBV5-1; J gene: TRBJ2-7; clone size: few; CDR3 protein: CASSLTTNRYEQYF
V gene: TRBV6-2/TRBV6-3; J gene: TRBJ1-1; clone size: -; CDR3 protein: CASSSRDRGQSGTEAFF
V gene: TRBV7-8; J gene: TRBJ2-1; clone size: many; CDR3 protein: CASSLAPGTSGSSYNEQFF
V gene: TRBV7-6; J gene: TRBJ2-1; clone size: -; CDR3 protein: CASTPWSGGPSYNEQFF
V gene: TRBV12-3/TRBV12-4; J gene: TRBJ2-1; clone size: -; CDR3 protein: CASSSDTGQGAFNEQFF
V gene: TRBV11-2; J gene: TRBJ2-7; clone size: -; CDR3 protein: CASSLDVRGEPTYEQYF
V gene: TRBV5-1; J gene: TRBJ1-2; clone size: -; CDR3 protein: CASSLDVSKTYGYTF
V gene: TRBV14; J gene: TRBJ2-5; clone size: -; CDR3 protein: CASSQGIVVGRERDQYF
V gene: TRBV9; J gene: TRBJ2-5; clone size: -; CDR3 protein: CASSTWGDGETQYF
V gene: TRBV27; J gene: TRBJ2-1; clone size: -; CDR3 protein: CASSPGTWPNEQFF
V gene: TRBV12-3/TRBV12-4; J gene: TRBJ2-7; clone size: -; CDR3 protein: CASSFPGDEQYF
V gene: TRBV28; J gene: TRBJ1-1; clone size: once; CDR3 protein: CASSWTGGDSEAFF
V gene: TRBV7-9; J gene: TRBJ2-6; clone size: few; CDR3 protein: CASSQPVQLRNVLTF
V gene: TRBV4-1; J gene: TRBJ2-1; clone size: -; CDR3 protein: CASSQVGWNEQFF
V gene: TRBV30; J gene: TRBJ2-5; clone size: -; CDR3 protein: CAWRLGYTYQETQYF
V gene: TRBV7-9; J gene: TRBJ1-1; clone size: few; CDR3 protein: CASSLETGYKTEAFF
V gene: TRBV19; J gene: TRBJ2-1; clone size: -; CDR3 protein: CASSVTSGGAYNEQFF
V gene: TRBV12-3/TRBV12-4; J gene: TRBJ2-5; clone size: -; CDR3 protein: CASSFGGLKETQYF
V gene: TRBV5-6; J gene: TRBJ2-1; clone size: few; CDR3 protein: CASSSETNEQFF
V gene: TRBV6-5; J gene: TRBJ2-7; clone size: few; CDR3 protein: CASSYSLHYEQYF
V gene: TRBV20-1; J gene: TRBJ2-7; clone size: few; CDR3 protein: CSAKSPATNYEQYF
V gene: TRBV12-3/TRBV12-4; J gene: TRBJ1-2; clone size: few; CDR3 protein: CASSFGQIDGYTF
V gene: TRBV4-1; J gene: TRBJ1-4; clone size: -; CDR3 protein: CASSRSTLEGKLFF
V gene: TRBV20-1; J gene: TRBJ2-7; clone size: -; CDR3 protein: CSAGGHPYEQYF
V gene: TRBV24-1; J gene: TRBJ2-2; clone size: -; CDR3 protein: CATSKKGVSTGELFF
V gene: TRBV19; J gene: TRBJ2-1; clone size: -; CDR3 protein: CASSIASGGAYSYNEQFF
V gene: TRBV12-3/TRBV12-4; J gene: TRBJ1-2; clone size: -; CDR3 protein: CASSPGEFDGYTF
V gene: TRBV2; J gene: TRBJ2-1; clone size: -; CDR3 protein: CASMWRGGRDEQFF
V gene: TRBV28; J gene: TRBJ2-3; clone size: few; CDR3 protein: CASSFWTDTDTQYF